This T cell receptor (beta chain) was captured in a study of vaccination and CD4 T cells after COVID-19 (dated by TCRdb to between 2020 and 2023). Some background on the complete study: SARS-CoV-2 positivity had been established in the convalescent patients by nasal swab PCR, and mild disease was recorded in some 10 of these patients and severe disease in one. The convalescent cohort included six males and four females, with two Hispanic individuals, seven Caucasians, two Asians and one multiracial person. Each participant got two doses of either the Pfizer-BioNTech BNT162b2 vaccine (n=8) or the Moderna mRNA-1273 vaccine (n=2). Post-COVID blood samples were collected from convalescent patients a median of approximately 100 days after diagnosis, with a range of about 30 to 161 days. The time from the second vaccine dose to post-vaccine blood sampling had a median of 72 days and ranged from roughly 13 to 241 days. The spike-specific CD4+ TCR repertoire was compared before and after mRNA vaccination in under 11 COVID-19 convalescent patients and several infection-naive healthy vaccine recipients. General study outcomes and caveats: Relatively few convalescent patients were included in the study, and early timepoints after natural infection were not analyzed. In convalescent patients, a median around 84% of post-vaccine SARS-CoV-2-reactive clones were detected only after vaccination, and vaccine-specific priming was suggested by this finding. The median count of SARS-CoV-2-reactive clonotypes went up from under 25 after infection to more than 30 after vaccination, although the change was not significant. In convalescent patients, nearly all vaccine-specific clones (304 of 307) were found to be mono-reactive for SARS-CoV-2 spike rather than cross-reactive with common cold coronaviruses.

The convalescent patients' positive SARS-CoV-2 PCR tests were from March to December 2020, which was before the Alpha, Beta and Delta variants emerged in the United States. Ficoll-Paque Plus gradient centrifugation was used to isolate PBMCs from whole blood, and the isolated PBMCs were then either used fresh or cryopreserved at -140C. From the germline V gene, CDR1 is MNHEY and CDR2 is SVGAGI. The CDR3, from cysteine to phenylalanine, totals 16 residues. Just the 48-base CDR3 DNA is kept, in frame starting at base 1. V drops 0 bases and J drops 7 bases, leaving 15 bases in between. In the case of this clonotype: The clone's antigen remains unknown. No base-level quality is on record; no much larger clone is a single base apart.

Receptors were amplified or captured by PCR. Instrument used: Illumina iSeq 100. In the source study's methods: Non-productive sequences were removed, and CDR3s not starting with C, not ending with F or W, or shorter than 7 amino acids were discarded. Levenshtein distances (stringdist) and unrooted phylogenetic trees (ape) in R version 3.6.1 were used to assess CDR3 homology. Using fastp at Q25 and MiXCR, TCRdb reprocessed the public reads and kept productive beta chains. Rows merge per CDR3 protein into single entries with the most common DNA and genes. V and J calls and clone size were set by TCRdb, not the authors. In all, the sample holds approximately 20,000 distinct CDR3 sequences, and 62% of those were seen once. The ten largest clones add up to just over 1% of the sample.

The chain is assembled from TRBV6-5 and TRBJ1-4; a weak D assignment points to TRBD1 (5 bases agree). The TCR comes from a human donor who had recovered from COVID-19. Here the sequenced sample was CD4+ T cells from blood, taken before SARS-CoV-2 vaccination. The CDR3 is CASSYSIGGTGEKLFF. DNA sequence: TGTGCCAGCAGTTACTCGATTGGGGGAACGGGTGAAAAACTGTTTTTT.